The entry that follows covers one T cell receptor (beta chain) sequence. TCRdb's copy holds only in-frame clones and misses some; the assay was immunoSEQ multiplex PCR. The repertoire holds under 85,000 clones, around 73% seen once, with 4.5% to 6.5% in the top ten. The sample originates from a study of PD-1 blockade in mismatch repair-deficient tumors. Germline V lookup: CDR1 SEHNR, CDR2 FQNEAQ (reference sequence). The CDR3 sequence is 13 residues long. Trimming took 0 bases from V and 2 from J, leaving 5 bases between them. This specimen was peripheral blood, taken 2 weeks after starting pembrolizumab. This chain uses TRBV7-9 with TRBJ2-7; the D is unclear. The TCR originated in an adult with mismatch repair-deficient cancer. DNA of the CDR3: TGTGCCAGCAGCTTAGCGCCGACCTACGAGCAGTACTTC. Its translation is CASSLAPTYEQYF.